This T cell receptor beta chain was captured in a study of shared clonotypes between healthy human individuals. Study results and caveats: Relative to memory subsets, naive subsets generally showed larger estimated richness. Depth of sequencing was expected to influence donor clonotype sharing.

Sequencing used immunoSEQ multiplex PCR; TCRdb keeps in-frame clones, though not all of them. The table lists roughly 2,000,000 clones, around 96% of them singletons. This CDR3 spans 13 amino acids. The J segment lost 9 bases and the V segment lost 6 bases, leaving 8 bases of the junction unmatched. Germline CDR1 is MGHRA and CDR2 is YSYEKL. CD8 cells regarded as naive lacked CD45RO, were positively chosen for CCR7, and omitted terminally differentiated effector memory CD45RA+ cells. In its sample, this clone was seen once. Its cognate antigen is unknown. Sample: naive CD8+ T cells sorted from blood. The chain is built from TRBV4-1 and TRBJ2-1, with 7 bases aligning to TRBD2. This TCR came from a man aged 18 to 30 in good health. The CDR3 reads CASSSTRGTEQFF. The CDR3 region has the DNA TGCGCCAGCAGTTCCACGCGGGGGACTGAGCAGTTCTTC.